What follows are 20 T cell receptor beta chains derived from one specimen sequenced in a study of CXCR3-negative and CXCR3-positive naive CD8 T cells. Via 5' RACE with UMI labels, TRB cDNA libraries were prepared. For each CDR3 protein, TCRdb gives one entry from its re-call of the 5' RACE reads, without DNA. The repertoire shows 45,000 to 70,000 distinct CDR3 sequences; the top ten hold more than 20%. The sample comprised memory CD8+ T cells from blood. These receptors all stem from a human donor in good health. Some clones in this sample may be carry-over from other donors' samples.

V is TRBV7-2 and J is TRBJ2-1; TCRdb's D gene call, TRBD2, goes unchecked for lack of DNA. The CDR3 totals 13 residues. CDR1 SGHTA and CDR2 FQGNSA come from the germline V gene. This CDR3 is CASSFGLAHEQFF.

The chain joins TRBV7-2 to TRBJ1-2; TCRdb designates TRBD1, a call that cannot be tested without DNA. CDR1 is SGHTA and CDR2 is FQGNSA in the germline V gene. The CDR3 has 16 residues. The CDR3 loop is CASTFWKGGQDYGYTF.

The V gene is TRBV6-2 or TRBV6-3, the J gene TRBJ1-2; checking the TCRdb D call of TRBD1 is not possible without DNA. Germline V lookup: CDR1 MNHEY, CDR2 SVGEGT. The CDR3 is 15 residues long. The CDR3 protein is CASSERTGGNYGYTF.

The chain combines TRBV15 with TRBJ1-1. CDR3 length: 12 amino acids. CDR1 LNHNV and CDR2 YYDKDF come from the germline V gene (reference sequence). This CDR3 reads CATSLWATEAFF.

V and J are TRBV7-8 and TRBJ2-3; lacking DNA, the TRBD2 call made by TCRdb goes unchecked. CDR1 is SGHVS and CDR2 is FQNEAQ in the germline V gene. This CDR3 spans 16 amino acids. This CDR3 is CASSWETSEATDTQYF.

V is TRBV7-9 and J is TRBJ1-5. Germline V gene lookup returns CDR1 SEHNR and CDR2 FQNEAQ (reference sequence). The CDR3 covers 13 residues. This CDR3 is CASSSEHNQPQHF. The full variable domain, with the rest looked up from reference TRBV7-9 and TRBJ1-5, is DTGVSQNPRHKITKRGQNVTFRCDPISEHNRLYWYRQTLGQGPEFLTYFQNEAQLEKSRLLSDRFSAERPKGSFSTLEIQRTEQGDSAMYLCASSSEHNQPQHFGDGTRLSIL.

In terms of frequency, this clonotype is medium-sized (0.01 to 0.1%). The CDR3 loop is CASSYLGQMYYNEQFF. The chain is built from TRBV6-5 and TRBJ2-1; TCRdb's D call of TRBD1 is untestable without DNA. Germline loops: CDR1 MNHEY, CDR2 SVGAGI. The CDR3 runs to 16 residues.

The chain employs TRBV6-4 and TRBJ2-2; without DNA, the TCRdb call of TRBD1 cannot be checked. The V gene's germline CDR1 is MRHNA and CDR2 SNTAGT. The CDR3 runs 16 residues. The CDR3 loop reads CASSDSGQANTGELFF.

V gene TRBV29-1 combines with J gene TRBJ1-2; TCRdb's D call, TRBD1, is unchecked because there is no DNA. From germline, CDR1 is SQVTM and CDR2 ANQGSEA. The CDR3 length is 13 residues. The CDR3 reads CSVRADRDHGYTF.

This rearrangement joins TRBV5-6 to TRBJ2-7. Germline CDR1 is SGHDT and CDR2 is YYEEEE. The CDR3 length is 12 residues. The CDR3 region is CASSSGHYEQYF.

The chain couples TRBV29-1 to TRBJ2-5. The CDR3 runs to 14 residues. Germline V gene lookup returns CDR1 SQVTM and CDR2 ANQGSEA. The CDR3 sequence: CSVEDAVIQETQYF.

V is TRBV7-3 and J is TRBJ2-5; TCRdb picks TRBD1, but there is no DNA to check that call. This CDR3 comprises 15 residues. Germline V gives CDR1 SGHTA, CDR2 FQGTGA. CDR3 loop: CASSTGTHFQETQYF.

The V gene is TRBV6-2 or TRBV6-3, the J gene TRBJ2-7; TCRdb's D call of TRBD1 is untestable without DNA. The length of the CDR3 is 14 residues. The germline V gene has CDR1 MNHEY and CDR2 SVGEGT. CDR3 amino acids: CASSSGTASYEQYF.

This chain joins TRBV29-1 and TRBJ2-2; absent DNA, TCRdb's TRBD1 call cannot be checked. The CDR3 contains 12 residues. Germline values: CDR1 SQVTM, CDR2 ANQGSEA. CDR3 residues: CSVEGGSGELFF.

The chain links TRBV12-3 or TRBV12-4 to TRBJ2-5; the TCRdb D gene call, TRBD1, has no DNA to confirm it. There are 14 residues in the CDR3. The CDR3 reads CASSSPWDRETPYF.

Measured by frequency, this clonotype is medium-sized. The chain employs TRBV20-1 and TRBJ2-3; the D call from TCRdb, TRBD1, cannot be confirmed without DNA. This CDR3 spans 17 amino acids. From germline, CDR1 is DFQATT and CDR2 SNEGSKA (reference sequence). The CDR3 reads CSARDLRTGGRLDTQYF.

The chain recombines TRBV14 with TRBJ2-7; checking the TCRdb D call of TRBD2 is not possible without DNA. There are 16 residues in the CDR3. Germline CDR1 reads SGHDN; CDR2 reads FVKESK. CDR3 loop: CASSQIAGALGYEQYF.

CDR3 region: CASSYPGNYGYTF. The gene calls are TRBV27 and TRBJ1-2. The germline V gene has CDR1 MNHEY and CDR2 SMNVEV (reference sequence). The CDR3 totals 13 residues.

The gene calls are TRBV7-9 and TRBJ1-1. CDR1 and CDR2 from the germline V gene are SEHNR and FQNEAQ (reference sequence). The CDR3 sequence is 11 residues long. The CDR3 here is CASTLDTEAFF.

The chain couples TRBV28 to TRBJ2-7. Germline assignment: CDR1 MDHEN and CDR2 SYDVKM. The CDR3 is made up of 14 amino acids. The CDR3 loop is CASIAAGLLNEQYF.